This TCR beta chain was retrieved from a study of blood T cell repertoires in COVID-19. Enrolled during active infection, Seattle patients were then followed longitudinally. CDR3 size: 14 residues. V shed 4 bases and J 3 bases; nucleotides not matched to a gene: 6. The germline V gene has CDR1 SGHRS and CDR2 YFSETQ. This clone was detected only a few times. Original methodology: Researchers report that nucleated cell counts were estimated from reference gene primer amplification. Method: immunoSEQ multiplex PCR; TCRdb's copy keeps in-frame clones and lacks some. D and trimming come from the DNA, and the V and J calls and clone size come from that table. The sample consists of 200,000 to 250,000 clones, under 85% of them appearing once.

The chain uses TRBV5-1 and TRBJ1-1; 7 bases align to TRBD1. Sequencing input: peripheral blood. The TCR originated in a woman aged 30 to 39 with COVID-19, enrolled during active disease. DNA for the CDR3: TGCGCCAGCAGCCAACAGGGGTTTGACACTGAAGCTTTCTTT. The encoded protein is CASSQQGFDTEAFF.